This T cell receptor (beta chain) was recovered during a study of CD8 T cells in Susac syndrome. When the RNA was reverse transcribed, random hexamers were used with an input of roughly 0.45 to 1 ug. Coverage of TCR beta CDR3 amplification by immunoSEQ multiplex PCR extended to 54 Vbeta and 13 Jbeta. TCRdb independently ran MiXCR on the immunoSEQ multiplex PCR reads; one entry per CDR3 protein. The sample includes about 200,000 distinct CDR3 sequences, about 95% seen only once; the top ten take about 0.08%. The patients who served as multiple sclerosis controls were treatment-naive and had stable or active relapsing-remitting disease that fulfilled the revised McDonald criteria. TEMRA cells were FACS-enriched, while CD8+ and CD4+ T cells were negatively isolated. V dropped 1 base and J dropped 7 bases, with 8 bases sitting between them. The length of the CDR3 is 13 residues. The germline gives CDR1 SEHNR, CDR2 FQNEAQ (reference sequence).

The rearrangement uses TRBV7-9 and TRBJ1-5; D is ambiguous. The sample was CD4+ T cells from PBMCs. The sequence derives from a human donor with multiple sclerosis. CDR3 in DNA: TGTGCCAGCAGCTTAGATGTAGGCCAGCCCCAGCATTTT. Its translation is CASSLDVGQPQHF.